What follows are 17 T cell receptor beta chains derived from one specimen sequenced in a study of T cells in localized non-small cell lung cancer. Only in-frame clones appear in the TCRdb table, and some are missing; sequencing was by immunoSEQ multiplex PCR. The sample carries roughly 48,000 clones, about three quarters recorded once. Sequencing was performed on PBMCs, taken before any cancer treatment. These receptors were collected from a woman aged 35-70 years with stage II lung adenocarcinoma.

The chain carries TRBV5-6 and TRBJ2-2, with 7 bases identical to TRBD1. After removal of 3 bases from V and 7 bases from J, the junction contained 6 bases not matched to a gene. The CDR3 is 14 residues long. Germline CDR1 is SGHDT and CDR2 is YYEEEE. The CDR3 nucleotides are TGTGCCAGCAGCTCACAGGGGTTCGGCGGGGAGCTGTTTTTT. It specifies CASSSQGFGGELFF. Full variable domain (remainder filled in from reference TRBV5-6 and TRBJ2-2): DAGVTQSPTHLIKTRGQQVTLRCSPKSGHDTVSWYQQALGQGPQFIFQYYEEEERQRGNFPDRFSGHQFPNYSSELNVNALLLGDSALYLCASSSQGFGGELFFGEGSRLTVL.

The chain uses TRBV11-1 and TRBJ2-3; D call uncertain. Germline V gene data show CDR1 as SGHAT and CDR2 as FQDESV (reference sequence). V was pared by 8 bases and J by 0 bases, with 12 bases between. The CDR3 is 14 amino acids. For the CDR3, the DNA is TGTGCCAGCCGCCGGGCACCTAGCACAGATACGCAGTATTTT. Translated, it gives CASRRAPSTDTQYF.

V gene TRBV2 combines with J gene TRBJ2-1, with D tentatively TRBD1 or TRBD2 (5 bases each). Germline V gene lookup returns CDR1 SNHLY and CDR2 FYNNEI. The CDR3 is 13 residues long. V gave up 2 bases and J gave up 7 bases, with 9 bases separating them. The chain's CDR3 is CASSENWGNEQFF. The DNA of the CDR3 is TGTGCCAGCAGTGAAAATTGGGGGAATGAGCAGTTCTTC.

The V and J genes are TRBV7-9 and TRBJ1-3; no firm D call. Trimming left V 2 bases short and J 0 bases short, with 5 bases between. CDR3 length: 14 residues. Per germline, CDR1 SEHNR and CDR2 FQNEAQ (reference sequence). The CDR3 sequence is CASSLQDSGNTIYF. The CDR3 DNA follows: TGTGCCAGCAGCTTACAGGACTCTGGAAACACCATATATTTT.

The chain employs TRBV7-2 and TRBJ1-6, with D possibly being TRBD1 (6 bases). V was trimmed by 1 base and J by 7 bases, leaving 11 bases between them. Germline V gives CDR1 SGHTA, CDR2 FQGNSA. The CDR3 is 15 residues long. The CDR3 bases are TGTGCCAGCAGCTTAGTGGGCAGGGGAAATTCACCCCTCCACTTT. It encodes CASSLVGRGNSPLHF.

This sequence joins TRBV7-2 and TRBJ1-5; D is unclear. V was pared by 2 bases and J by 1 base, with 6 bases between. The length of the CDR3 is 14 residues. Per the germline V gene, CDR1 is SGHTA and CDR2 is FQGNSA. The CDR3 reads CASSLSSSNQPQHF. The CDR3 bases are TGTGCCAGCAGCTTATCCAGCAGCAATCAGCCCCAGCATTTT.

The rearrangement uses TRBV7-3 and TRBJ2-5, with D possibly TRBD1 on 5 matching bases. This CDR3 contains 14 residues. The V gene's germline CDR1 is SGHTA and CDR2 FQGTGA. Trimming took off 6 bases at V and 0 bases at J, with 11 bases between the two ends. This CDR3 reads CASSNGRDQETQYF. CDR3 nucleotides: TGTGCCAGCAGTAACGGCAGGGACCAAGAGACCCAGTACTTC.

Only a few counts were recorded for this clone. The chain joins TRBV6-5 to TRBJ1-6; TRBD1 agrees at 9 bases. V lost 6 bases, J lost 7 bases, and 4 bases stayed unmatched. Germline CDR1 is MNHEY and CDR2 is SVGAGI. This CDR3 has 14 amino acids. CDR3 region: CASSAGTGNSPLHF. CDR3 DNA sequence: TGTGCCAGCAGCGCCGGGACAGGGAATTCACCCCTCCACTTT.

This clone was counted once. An end of the junction does not agree with germline; a read error may underlie this. The chain couples TRBV28 to TRBJ2-5, with D perhaps TRBD1 (7 bases). This CDR3 is built from 16 residues. The germline CDR1 and CDR2 sequences are MDHEN and SYDVKM. The CDR3: CASRLRGDRYQETQYF. The DNA of the CDR3 is TGTGCCAGCCGTTTAAGGGGGGACAGATACCAAGAGACCCAGTACTTC.

The chain is built from TRBV25-1 and TRBJ1-2; D gene ambiguous. The germline gives CDR1 MGHDK, CDR2 SYGVNS. The V end lost 0 bases, the J end lost 4 bases, and 18 bases lay between the germline ends. The CDR3 runs 17 residues. The CDR3 sequence is CASSEYERQVPFYGYTF. The DNA for the CDR3 is TGTGCCAGCAGTGAATATGAGAGGCAGGTTCCTTTCTATGGCTACACCTTC.

The V and J genes are TRBV19 and TRBJ1-5; a possible D gene is TRBD1 (5 bases). This CDR3 spans 13 amino acids. Per the germline V gene, CDR1 is LNHDA and CDR2 is SQIVND (reference sequence). V was shortened by 6 bases and J by 7 bases, with 13 bases between the two germline ends. The CDR3 bases are TGTGCCAGTAGAGGAGGGGCAAGGCAGCCCCAGCATTTT. The encoded protein is CASRGGARQPQHF.

This chain links TRBV19 with TRBJ2-6; D is undetermined. The V end lost 3 bases, the J end lost 2 bases, and 14 bases lay between the germline ends. CDR1 and CDR2 (germline): LNHDA, SQIVND (reference sequence). The CDR3 extends over 17 amino acids. For the CDR3, the DNA is TGTGCCAGTAGTATCCTCCCCGGTGGGGCTGGGGCCAACGTCCTGACTTTC. Residues: CASSILPGGAGANVLTF.

In its sample, this clone was seen a few times. CDR3 sequence (DNA): TGCGCCAGCAGTGGGGCTAGCGGGGGGTCGCGGGTTGGGTTCAATGAGCAGTTCTTC. Translated, it gives CASSGASGGSRVGFNEQFF. The J gene is TRBJ2-1, the V gene TRBV23-1, with TRBD2 matching over 11 bases. TRBV23-1 is an ORF; its function is uncertain. J gave up 6 bases and V 5 bases, and 18 bases lay outside the gene matches. The CDR3 is 19 residues long.

The rearrangement links TRBV7-2 to TRBJ2-2, with D possibly matching TRBD1 (6 bases). V was shortened by 5 bases and J by 6 bases, with 10 bases between the two germline ends. The CDR3 consists of 13 residues. The germline CDR1 and CDR2 sequences are SGHTA and FQGNSA. The CDR3 here is CASSLTGSGELFF. The CDR3 bases are TGTGCCAGCAGCCTGACAGGCTCCGGGGAGCTGTTTTTT. Based on the CDR3 plus reference TRBV7-2 and TRBJ2-2, the full variable domain is GAGVSQSPSNKVTEKGKDVELRCDPISGHTALYWYRQSLGQGLEFLIYFQGNSAPDKSGLPSDRFSAERTGGSVSTLTIQRTQQEDSAVYLCASSLTGSGELFFGEGSRLTVL.

Only a few counts were recorded for this clone. The V and J genes are TRBV6-6 and TRBJ2-3, with a weak D call TRBD1 (5 bases). The CDR3 runs 16 residues. With 2 bases removed from V and 2 bases from J, the gap between germline ends came to 14 bases. CDR1 is MNHNY and CDR2 is SVGAGI in the germline V gene (reference sequence). DNA of the CDR3: TGTGCCAGCAGTTACCCCTCGACTGGGGCCACAGATACGCAGTATTTT. It encodes CASSYPSTGATDTQYF.

CDR3 DNA: TGTGCCAGCAGTCAGGTATCTGGAAACACCATATATTTT. It yields the protein CASSQVSGNTIYF. The chain uses TRBV6-6 and TRBJ1-3, with D unclear. The V gene lost 5 bases and the J gene lost 1 base, with 6 bases spanning the gap. CDR3 size: 13 residues. Germline assignment: CDR1 MNHNY and CDR2 SVGAGI (reference sequence).

This chain connects TRBV10-3 to TRBJ2-1, with TRBD2 identical over 7 bases. Germline-derived CDR1 and CDR2 are ENHRY and SYGVKD. J lost 1 base, V lost 10 bases, and 16 bases had no gene match. This CDR3 has 17 residues. The CDR3 bases are TGTGCCACCTCTCTCTCGGGAGGCGGGGATTCCTACAATGAGCAGTTCTTC. This codes for CATSLSGGGDSYNEQFF.